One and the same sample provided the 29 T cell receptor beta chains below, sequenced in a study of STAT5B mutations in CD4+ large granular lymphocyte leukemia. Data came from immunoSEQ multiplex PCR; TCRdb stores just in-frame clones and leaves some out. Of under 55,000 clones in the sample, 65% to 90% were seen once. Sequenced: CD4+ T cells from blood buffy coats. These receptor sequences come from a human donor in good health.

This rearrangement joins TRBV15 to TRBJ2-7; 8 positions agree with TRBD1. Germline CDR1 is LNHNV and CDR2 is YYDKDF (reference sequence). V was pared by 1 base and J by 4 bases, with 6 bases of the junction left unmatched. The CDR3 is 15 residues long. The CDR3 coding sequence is TGTGCCACCAGCAGAGGATCAGGGGGCGAATACGAGCAGTACTTC. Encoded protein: CATSRGSGGEYEQYF.

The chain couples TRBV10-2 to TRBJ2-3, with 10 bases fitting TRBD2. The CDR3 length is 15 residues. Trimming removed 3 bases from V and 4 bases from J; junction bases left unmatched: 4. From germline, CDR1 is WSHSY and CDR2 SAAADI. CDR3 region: CASSDLAGAADTQYF. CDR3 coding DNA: TGCGCCAGCAGTGACCTAGCGGGAGCGGCAGATACGCAGTATTTT.

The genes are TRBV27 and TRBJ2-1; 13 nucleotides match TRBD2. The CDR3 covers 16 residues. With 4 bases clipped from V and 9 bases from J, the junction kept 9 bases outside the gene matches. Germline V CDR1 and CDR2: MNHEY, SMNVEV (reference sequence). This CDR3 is CASSSWTSGSGAEQFF. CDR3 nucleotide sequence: TGTGCCAGCAGTTCCTGGACTAGCGGGAGCGGTGCTGAGCAGTTCTTC.

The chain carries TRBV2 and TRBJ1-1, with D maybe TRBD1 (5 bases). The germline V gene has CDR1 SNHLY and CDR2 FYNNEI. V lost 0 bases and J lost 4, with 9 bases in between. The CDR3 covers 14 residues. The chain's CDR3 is CASSEALGGTEAFF. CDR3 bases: TGTGCCAGCAGTGAAGCGCTTGGGGGCACTGAAGCTTTCTTT.

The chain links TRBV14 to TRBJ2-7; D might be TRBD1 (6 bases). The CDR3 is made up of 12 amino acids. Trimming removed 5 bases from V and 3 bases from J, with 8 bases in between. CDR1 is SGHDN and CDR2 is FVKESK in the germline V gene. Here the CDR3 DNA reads TGTGCCAGCAGCTCACAGGGCTACGAGCAGTACTTC. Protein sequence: CASSSQGYEQYF.

The CDR3 region has the DNA TGTGCCAGCAGCTTTCCCCTTAGCGGGATTGACACAGATACGCAGTATTTT. Translating it yields CASSFPLSGIDTDTQYF. This rearrangement joins TRBV5-8 to TRBJ2-3; the match to TRBD2 covers 8 bases. The CDR3 sequence is 17 residues long. Germline V gives CDR1 SGHTS, CDR2 YDEGEE. V lost 2 bases, J lost 2 bases, and 10 bases stayed unmatched.

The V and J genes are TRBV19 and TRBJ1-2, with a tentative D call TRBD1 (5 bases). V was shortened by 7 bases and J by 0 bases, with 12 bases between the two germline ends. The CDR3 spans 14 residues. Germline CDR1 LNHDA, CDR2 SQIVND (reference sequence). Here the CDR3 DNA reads TGTGCCAGTAATAGAGACAGAACTAACTATGGCTACACCTTC. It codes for CASNRDRTNYGYTF.

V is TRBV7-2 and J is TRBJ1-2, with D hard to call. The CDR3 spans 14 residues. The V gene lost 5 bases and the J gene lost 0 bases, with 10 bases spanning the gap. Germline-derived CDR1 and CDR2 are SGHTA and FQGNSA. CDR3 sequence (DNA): TGTGCCAGCAGCCTCGACGGCGCTAACTATGGCTACACCTTC. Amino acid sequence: CASSLDGANYGYTF.

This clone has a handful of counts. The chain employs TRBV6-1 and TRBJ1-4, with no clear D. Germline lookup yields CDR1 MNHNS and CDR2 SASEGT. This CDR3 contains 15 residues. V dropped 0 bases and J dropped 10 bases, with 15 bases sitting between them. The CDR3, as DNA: TGTGCCAGCAGTGAAGCGGGAAGGATGGTGGCAAAACTGTTTTTT. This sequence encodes CASSEAGRMVAKLFF.

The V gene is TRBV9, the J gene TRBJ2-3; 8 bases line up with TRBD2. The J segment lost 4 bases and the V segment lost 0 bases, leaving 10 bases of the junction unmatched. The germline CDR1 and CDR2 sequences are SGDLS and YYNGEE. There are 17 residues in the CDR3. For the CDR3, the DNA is TGTGCCAGCAGCGTAGCGGGGGGGAATGGTTTCGCAGATACGCAGTATTTT. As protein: CASSVAGGNGFADTQYF.

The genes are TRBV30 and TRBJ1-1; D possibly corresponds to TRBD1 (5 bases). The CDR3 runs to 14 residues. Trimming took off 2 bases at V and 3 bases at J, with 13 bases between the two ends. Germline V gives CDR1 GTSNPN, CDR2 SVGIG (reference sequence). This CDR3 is CAWSFRVRDTEAFF. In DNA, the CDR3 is TGTGCCTGGAGTTTCAGGGTAAGAGACACTGAAGCTTTCTTT.

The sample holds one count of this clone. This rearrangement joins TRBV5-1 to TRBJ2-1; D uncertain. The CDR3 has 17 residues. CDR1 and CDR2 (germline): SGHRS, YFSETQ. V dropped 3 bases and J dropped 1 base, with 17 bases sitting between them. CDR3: CASSSLELAGSYNEQFF. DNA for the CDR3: TGCGCCAGCAGCTCGTTGGAACTGGCTGGTTCCTACAATGAGCAGTTCTTC.

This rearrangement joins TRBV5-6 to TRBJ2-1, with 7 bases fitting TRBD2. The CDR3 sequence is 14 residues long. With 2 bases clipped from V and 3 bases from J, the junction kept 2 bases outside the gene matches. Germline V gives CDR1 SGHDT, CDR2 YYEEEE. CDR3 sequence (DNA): TGTGCCAGCAGCTTTCGCGGGGGCTACAATGAGCAGTTCTTC. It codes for CASSFRGGYNEQFF.

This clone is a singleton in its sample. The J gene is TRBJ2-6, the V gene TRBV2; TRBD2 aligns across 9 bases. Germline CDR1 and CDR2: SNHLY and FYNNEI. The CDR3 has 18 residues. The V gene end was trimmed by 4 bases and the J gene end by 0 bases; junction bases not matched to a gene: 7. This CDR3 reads CASSAWISGSSGANVLTF. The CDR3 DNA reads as TGTGCCAGCAGTGCATGGATTAGCGGGAGCTCTGGGGCCAACGTCCTGACTTTC.

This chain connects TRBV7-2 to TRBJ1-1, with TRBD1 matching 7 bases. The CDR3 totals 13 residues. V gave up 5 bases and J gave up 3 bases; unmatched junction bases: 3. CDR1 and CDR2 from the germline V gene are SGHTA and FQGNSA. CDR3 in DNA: TGTGCCAGCAGCAGTCAGGGGGACACTGAAGCTTTCTTT. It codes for CASSSQGDTEAFF.

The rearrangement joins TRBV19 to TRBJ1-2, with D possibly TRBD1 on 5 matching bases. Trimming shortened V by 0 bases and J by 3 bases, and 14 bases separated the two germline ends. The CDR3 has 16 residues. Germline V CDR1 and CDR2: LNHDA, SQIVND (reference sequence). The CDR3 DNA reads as TGTGCCAGTAGTATAGATCTGGGGCAGACTTACTATGGCTACACCTTC. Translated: CASSIDLGQTYYGYTF.

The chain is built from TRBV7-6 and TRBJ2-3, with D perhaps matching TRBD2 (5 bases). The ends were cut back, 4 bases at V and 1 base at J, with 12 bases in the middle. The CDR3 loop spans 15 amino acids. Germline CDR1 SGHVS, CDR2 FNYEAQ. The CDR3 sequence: CASSSERSGTDTQYF. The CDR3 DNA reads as TGTGCCAGCAGCTCGGAGCGGAGCGGCACAGATACGCAGTATTTT.

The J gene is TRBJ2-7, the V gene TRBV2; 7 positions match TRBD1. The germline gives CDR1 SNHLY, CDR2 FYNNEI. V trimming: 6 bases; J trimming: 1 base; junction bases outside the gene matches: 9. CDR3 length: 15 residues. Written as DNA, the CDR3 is TGTGCCAGCAGACTACGAGGGACAGATTCCTACGAGCAGTACTTC. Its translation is CASRLRGTDSYEQYF.

Written as DNA, the CDR3 is TGTGCCAGCAGCCCCCTCGGACAGGGGAGGGACTCTAGCACAGATACGCAGTATTTT. Translating it yields CASSPLGQGRDSSTDTQYF. This sequence joins TRBV4-2 and TRBJ2-3; 9 bases are shared with TRBD1. The CDR3 is 19 residues long. CDR1 and CDR2 from the germline V gene are LGHNA and YNFKEQ. V lost 4 bases, J lost 0 bases, and 14 bases stayed unmatched.

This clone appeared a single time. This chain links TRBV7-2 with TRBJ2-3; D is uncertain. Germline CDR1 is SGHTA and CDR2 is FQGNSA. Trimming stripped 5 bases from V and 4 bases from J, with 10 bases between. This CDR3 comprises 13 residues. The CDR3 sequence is CASSRRFSDTQYF. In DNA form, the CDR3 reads TGTGCCAGCAGCCGCCGGTTCTCAGATACGCAGTATTTT.

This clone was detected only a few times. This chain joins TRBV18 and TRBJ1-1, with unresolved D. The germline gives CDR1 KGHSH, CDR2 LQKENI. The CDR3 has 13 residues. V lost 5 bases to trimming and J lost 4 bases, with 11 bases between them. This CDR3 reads CASSSDIFTEAFF. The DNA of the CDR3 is TGTGCCAGCTCATCCGACATCTTCACTGAAGCTTTCTTT.

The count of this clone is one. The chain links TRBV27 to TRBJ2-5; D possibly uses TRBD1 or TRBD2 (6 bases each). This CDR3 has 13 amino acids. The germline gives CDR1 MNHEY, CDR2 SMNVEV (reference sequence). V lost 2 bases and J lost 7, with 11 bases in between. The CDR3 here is CASSLVGGGTQYF. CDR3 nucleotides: TGTGCCAGCAGTTTAGTCGGAGGGGGGACCCAGTACTTC.

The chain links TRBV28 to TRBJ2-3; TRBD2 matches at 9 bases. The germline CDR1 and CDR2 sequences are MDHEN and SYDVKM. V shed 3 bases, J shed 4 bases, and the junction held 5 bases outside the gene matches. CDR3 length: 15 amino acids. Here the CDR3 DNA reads TGTGCCAGCAGTTTGGGGGGACTAGCATCAGATACGCAGTATTTT. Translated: CASSLGGLASDTQYF.

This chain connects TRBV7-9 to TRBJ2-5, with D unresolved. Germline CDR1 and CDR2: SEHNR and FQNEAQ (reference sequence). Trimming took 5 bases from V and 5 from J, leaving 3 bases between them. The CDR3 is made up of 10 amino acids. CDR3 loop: CASSLETQYF. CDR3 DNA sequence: TGTGCCAGCAGCCTGGAGACCCAGTACTTC.

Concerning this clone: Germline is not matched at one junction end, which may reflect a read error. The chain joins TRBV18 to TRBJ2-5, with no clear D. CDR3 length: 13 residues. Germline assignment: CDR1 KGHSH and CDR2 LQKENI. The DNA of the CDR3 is TGTGCCAGCTCGCCACCCCCCCAAGAGACCCAGTACTTC. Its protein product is CASSPPPQETQYF. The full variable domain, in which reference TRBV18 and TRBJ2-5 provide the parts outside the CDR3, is NAGVMQNPRHLVRRRGQEARLRCSPMKGHSHVYWYRQLPEEGLKFMVYLQKENIIDESGMPKERFSAEFPKEGPSILRIQQVVRGDSAAYFCASSPPPQETQYFGPGTRLLVL.

The CDR3 is CASESSYEQYF. The CDR3 DNA is TGTGCCAGTGAGTCTAGCTACGAGCAGTACTTC. The V call is TRBV2, the J call TRBJ2-7, with D unresolved. Deletions cut 9 bases from V and 3 bases from J, with 9 bases between. CDR1 and CDR2 from the germline V gene are SNHLY and FYNNEI. The CDR3 length is 11 residues.

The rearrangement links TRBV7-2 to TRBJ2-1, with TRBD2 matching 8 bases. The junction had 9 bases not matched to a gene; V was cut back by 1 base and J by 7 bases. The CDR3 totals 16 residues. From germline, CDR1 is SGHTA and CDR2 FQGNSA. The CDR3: CASSLGTAGVQNEQFF. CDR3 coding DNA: TGTGCCAGCAGCTTAGGAACAGCGGGAGTTCAGAATGAGCAGTTCTTC.

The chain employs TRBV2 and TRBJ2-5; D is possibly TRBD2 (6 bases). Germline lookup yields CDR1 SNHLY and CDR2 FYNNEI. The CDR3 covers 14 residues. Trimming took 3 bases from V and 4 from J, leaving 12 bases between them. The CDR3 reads CASSDGRRGETQYF. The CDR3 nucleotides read TGTGCCAGCAGTGATGGGCGGAGGGGAGAGACCCAGTACTTC.

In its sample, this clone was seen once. The chain's CDR3 is CASSVSSASTDTQYF. The DNA of the CDR3 is TGCGCCAGCAGCGTTTCTAGCGCCTCCACAGATACGCAGTATTTT. The chain couples TRBV5-1 to TRBJ2-3, with D possibly matching TRBD2 (6 bases). The germline gives CDR1 SGHRS, CDR2 YFSETQ. The CDR3 sequence is 15 residues long. The V end lost 4 bases, the J end lost 2 bases, and 14 bases lay between the germline ends. Together with reference TRBV5-1 and TRBJ2-3, the CDR3 gives the full variable domain: KAGVTQTPRYLIKTRGQQVTLSCSPISGHRSVSWYQQTPGQGLQFLFEYFSETQRNKGNFPGRFSGRQFSNSRSEMNVSTLELGDSALYLCASSVSSASTDTQYFGPGTRLTVL.